A single sample is the source of the 31 T cell receptor beta chains below, sequenced in a study of blood T cells in healthy people across ages. For the second PCR, which ran for 7 to 11 cycles, a sample-barcoded 5' primer and a J-beta primer mix were used. MiXCR, applied by TCRdb to the 5' RACE reads, yields one record per CDR3 protein. The sample consists of just under 900,000 distinct CDR3 sequences, under 30% of them appearing once. Specimen: blood. The receptor source for this set is an elderly woman in good health.

This chain's CDR3 is CASSFGASGSYNEQFF. In nucleotides, the CDR3 is TGCGCCAGCAGCTTTGGGGCTAGCGGCTCCTACAATGAGCAGTTCTTC. The chain employs TRBV5-1 and TRBJ2-1, with 7 positions matching TRBD2. V was clipped by 2 bases and J by 0 bases; unmatched bases: 5. The CDR3 loop spans 16 amino acids. CDR1 and CDR2 from the germline V gene are SGHRS and YFSETQ.

There are many counts of this clonotype. The V gene is TRBV6-2 or TRBV6-3, the J gene TRBJ2-3; 8 bases fit TRBD2. CDR1 is MNHEY, CDR2 SVGEGT, per germline. The CDR3 extends over 16 amino acids. The junction had 7 bases not matched to a gene; V was cut back by 4 bases and J by 1 base. CDR3 coding DNA: TGTGCCAGCAGTTTACAGGGACTAGGCCGCACAGATACGCAGTATTTT. Translated: CASSLQGLGRTDTQYF.

The gene calls are TRBV7-2 and TRBJ1-3; D is perhaps TRBD1 (6 bases). V was pared by 6 bases and J by 2 bases, with 14 bases between. The CDR3 is 15 amino acids. The germline CDR1 and CDR2 sequences are SGHTA and FQGNSA. DNA for the CDR3: TGTGCCAGCAGTCAACACCGGACAGCTGGAAACACCATATATTTT. It specifies CASSQHRTAGNTIYF.

Many counts were recorded for this clonotype. The chain recombines TRBV18 with TRBJ1-2, with 7 bases matching TRBD1. The length of the CDR3 is 14 residues. The ends lost 3 bases at V and 4 bases at J; junction bases unmatched: 5. The germline V gene has CDR1 KGHSH and CDR2 LQKENI. CDR3 in DNA: TGTGCCAGCTCACCTACAGGGGTGGGCTATGGCTACACCTTC. Translating gives CASSPTGVGYGYTF.

This clonotype came up many times. The genes are TRBV27 and TRBJ1-2, with D perhaps TRBD1 (6 bases). The CDR3 has 15 residues. Trimming stripped 1 base from V and 4 bases from J, with 13 bases between. Germline CDR1 MNHEY, CDR2 SMNVEV (reference sequence). The CDR3 protein is CASSLWGGNLYGYTF. CDR3 in DNA: TGTGCCAGCAGTTTATGGGGGGGCAACCTCTATGGCTACACCTTC.

This chain connects TRBV12-3 or TRBV12-4 to TRBJ2-1; 9 bases are shared with TRBD2. Trimming took 6 bases from V and 9 from J; bases not matched to a gene: 12. This CDR3 contains 15 residues. DNA for the CDR3: TGTGCCAGCAGCTCGAGCGGGGGGATTATCAGTGAGCAGTTCTTC. It translates to CASSSSGGIISEQFF.

Many counts were recorded for this clonotype. The chain combines TRBV29-1 with TRBJ2-7, with D possibly being TRBD1 (5 bases). The CDR3 sequence is 14 residues long. With 0 bases removed from V and 3 bases from J, the gap between germline ends came to 12 bases. Germline V gene lookup returns CDR1 SQVTM and CDR2 ANQGSEA. CDR3 loop: CSVEDPYRNYEQYF. The DNA of the CDR3 is TGCAGCGTTGAAGATCCCTACAGGAACTACGAGCAGTACTTC.

In this sample, this clonotype turned up many times. The chain couples TRBV20-1 to TRBJ2-5, with D maybe TRBD2 (7 bases). V lost 3 bases to trimming and J lost 5 bases, with 13 bases between them. This CDR3 region has 13 residues. Germline CDR1 reads DFQATT; CDR2 reads SNEGSKA (reference sequence). The CDR3 spells CSASGGGRETQYF. In DNA, the CDR3 is TGCAGTGCTAGCGGCGGGGGCCGGGAGACCCAGTACTTC.

The rearrangement uses TRBV5-4 and TRBJ1-1; possible D gene TRBD1, 6 bases. Germline assignment: CDR1 SGHNT and CDR2 YYREEE (reference sequence). V was pared by 0 bases and J by 2 bases, with 8 bases between. This CDR3 region has 14 residues. The CDR3 bases are TGTGCCAGCAGCTTGGAACAGGGAAACACTGAAGCTTTCTTT. Translated, it gives CASSLEQGNTEAFF. Full variable domain (remainder filled in from reference TRBV5-4 and TRBJ1-1): ETGVTQSPTHLIKTRGQQVTLRCSSQSGHNTVSWYQQALGQGPQFIFQYYREEENGRGNFPPRFSGLQFPNYSSELNVNALELDDSALYLCASSLEQGNTEAFFGQGTRLTVV.

Notes on this clonotype: This could be a read error, since a much larger clone is one nucleotide away. This chain joins TRBV5-1 and TRBJ2-6, with D tentatively TRBD1 (5 bases). The CDR3 is 16 amino acids. Germline-derived CDR1 and CDR2 are SGHRS and YFSETQ. This CDR3 is CASSFVSSSGADVLTF. The CDR3 DNA follows: TGCGCCAGCAGCTTCGTCAGTTCGTCTGGGGCCGACGTCCTGACTTTC.

This clonotype occurred a few times. The J gene is TRBJ1-1, the V gene TRBV5-6, with D maybe TRBD1 (5 bases). Looked up from germline, CDR1 is SGHDT and CDR2 is YYEEEE. CDR3 size: 15 residues. V lost 2 bases and J lost 2, with 13 bases in between. This CDR3 is CASSFRLGENTEAFF. The CDR3, as DNA: TGTGCCAGCAGCTTTCGGCTGGGGGAAAACACTGAAGCTTTCTTT.

About this clonotype itself: One base away lies a much larger clone, so this may be a sequencing read error. Lacking the conserved final phenylalanine or tryptophan, this CDR3 likely reflects a read error. This chain links TRBV24-1 with TRBJ2-1, with unresolved D. Trimming removed 4 bases from V and 3 bases from J, with 6 bases in between. The V gene's germline CDR1 is KGHDR and CDR2 SFDVKD. CDR3 length equals 13 residues. In DNA, the CDR3 is TGTGCCACCAGTGACCCATACTACAATGAGCAGTTCTTA. This gives the protein CATSDPYYNEQFL.

This clonotype was detected many times. The chain links TRBV4-3 to TRBJ2-5; perhaps TRBD2 as D (6 bases). The CDR3 runs to 18 residues. V lost 1 base to trimming and J lost 5 bases, with 23 bases between them. The germline gives CDR1 LGHNA, CDR2 YSLEER. In DNA form, the CDR3 reads TGCGCCAGCAGCCAAGTGGAGGGGCTAAAGGGGCGGTTGGAGACCCAGTACTTC. Protein product: CASSQVEGLKGRLETQYF.

V gene TRBV7-9 combines with J gene TRBJ2-5; 10 nucleotides align to TRBD2. Germline CDR1 SEHNR, CDR2 FQNEAQ (reference sequence). The junction had 4 bases not matched to a gene; V was cut back by 5 bases and J by 4 bases. The CDR3 extends over 14 amino acids. CDR3 coding DNA: TGTGCCAGCAGCCAAAGCGGGAGGGGAGAGACCCAGTACTTC. Amino acid sequence: CASSQSGRGETQYF.

This clonotype was counted between two and nine times. A much larger clone differs by one base, so this may be a read error. The rearrangement links TRBV12-3 or TRBV12-4 to TRBJ1-4; D unresolved. The length of the CDR3 is 15 residues. CDR3 nucleotide sequence: TGTGCCAGCAGTTTAACGCAGGCAATTAATGAAAAACGGTTTTTT. This encodes CASSLTQAINEKRFF.

In DNA form, the CDR3 reads TGCAGTGCTAGAGTCGTCAGCACCTACGAGCAGTACTTC. Its translation: CSARVVSTYEQYF. The chain employs TRBV20-1 and TRBJ2-7; D gene unclear. The CDR3 has 13 residues. The V gene's germline CDR1 is DFQATT and CDR2 SNEGSKA (reference sequence). Trimming left V 1 base short and J 2 bases short, with 9 bases between.

The rearrangement uses TRBV4-2 and TRBJ1-1; no clear D gene. The CDR3 length is 13 residues. Trimming removed 0 bases at V and 4 bases at J, with 6 bases between. CDR1 LGHNA and CDR2 YNFKEQ come from the germline V gene. The CDR3 loop reads CASSQDVATEAFF. The DNA of the CDR3 is TGTGCCAGCAGCCAAGATGTGGCCACTGAAGCTTTCTTT.

This clonotype was counted many times. V usage is TRBV5-1 and J usage is TRBJ1-1; D gene uncertain. Germline V gene lookup returns CDR1 SGHRS and CDR2 YFSETQ. The CDR3 covers 13 residues. Trimming removed 4 bases from V and 8 bases from J, with 15 bases in between. The CDR3: CASSVPTAGEAFF. CDR3 nucleotide sequence: TGCGCCAGCAGCGTGCCCACGGCTGGGGAAGCTTTCTTT. Based on the CDR3 plus reference TRBV5-1 and TRBJ1-1, the full variable domain is KAGVTQTPRYLIKTRGQQVTLSCSPISGHRSVSWYQQTPGQGLQFLFEYFSETQRNKGNFPGRFSGRQFSNSRSEMNVSTLELGDSALYLCASSVPTAGEAFFGQGTRLTVV.

About this clonotype: One base away lies a much larger clone, so this may be a sequencing read error. This likely comes from a read error, as the CDR3 has no conserved phenylalanine or tryptophan at its end. The CDR3 is CATLAQGIREQYC. CDR3 nucleotides: TGTGCCACCCTAGCACAGGGAATTCGCGAGCAGTACTGC. V gene TRBV24-1 combines with J gene TRBJ2-7, with TRBD1 as a possible D gene (6 bases). The V gene lost 9 bases and the J gene lost 6 bases, with 17 bases spanning the gap. Germline loops: CDR1 KGHDR, CDR2 SFDVKD. The CDR3 totals 13 residues.

This clonotype was seen ten or more times. The genes are TRBV11-2 and TRBJ2-1; the D is unclear. Germline assignment: CDR1 SGHAT and CDR2 FQNNGV. Trimming left V 3 bases short and J 2 bases short, with 5 bases between. The CDR3 runs to 13 residues. CDR3 loop: CASSFAAYNEQFF. In DNA form, the CDR3 reads TGTGCCAGCAGCTTCGCCGCCTACAATGAGCAGTTCTTC.

There are many counts of this clonotype. The rearrangement links TRBV6-6 to TRBJ1-2, with 7 positions matching TRBD1. The V and J ends lost 4 bases and 6 bases, in that order; junction bases with no gene match: 5. Germline loops: CDR1 MNHNY, CDR2 SVGAGI (reference sequence). The CDR3 has 13 amino acids. In DNA form, the CDR3 reads TGTGCCAGCAGTTCCGACAGGGCTGATGGCTACACCTTC. Its protein is CASSSDRADGYTF.

Worth noting for this clonotype: Just one base apart from a much larger clone, this may be a read error. The rearrangement links TRBV2 to TRBJ2-4; possibly TRBD1 for D (6 bases). Germline-derived CDR1 and CDR2 are SNHLY and FYNNEI. This CDR3 has 14 amino acids. CDR3 DNA sequence: TGTGCCAGCACCCTTTACAGGGCCAAAAACATTCGGTACTTC. It yields the protein CASTLYRAKNIRYF. Using reference TRBV2 and TRBJ2-4 for the parts outside the CDR3, the full variable domain is EPEVTQTPSHQVTQMGQEVILRCVPISNHLYFYWYRQILGQKVEFLVSFYNNEISEKSEIFDDQFSVERPDGSNFTLKIRSTKLEDSAMYFCASTLYRAKNIRYFGAGTRLSVL.

A remark on this clonotype: One base away lies a much larger clone, so this may be a sequencing read error. This chain uses TRBV7-2 with TRBJ1-5, with D hard to call. V shed 5 bases and J shed 0 bases, with 11 bases lying between them. Germline V gives CDR1 SGHTA, CDR2 FQGNSA. The CDR3 is made up of 15 amino acids. CDR3 in DNA: TGTGCCAGCAGCGTACTAGTGAATAGCAATCAGCCCCAGCATTTT. It encodes CASSVLVNSNQPQHF.

This clonotype was seen ten or more times. The V call is TRBV6-2 or TRBV6-3, the J call TRBJ2-5, with TRBD1 matching 7 bases. Per germline, CDR1 MNHEY and CDR2 SVGEGT. The CDR3 contains 14 residues. V lost 6 bases to trimming and J lost 1 base; unmatched junction nucleotides: 5. The CDR3 is CASSSGTVQETQYF. CDR3 coding DNA: TGTGCCAGCAGCTCTGGGACAGTCCAAGAGACCCAGTACTTC.

This clonotype was detected only once. Written as DNA, the CDR3 is TGTGCCAGCAGCTTAGAAAAGCGGTCCGGGGAGCTGTTTTTT. It yields the protein CASSLEKRSGELFF. The chain has TRBV11-3 and TRBJ2-2; D may be TRBD2 (5 bases). The CDR3 runs 14 residues. Germline-derived CDR1 and CDR2 are SGHNT and YENEEA. Deletions cut 0 bases from V and 6 bases from J, with 8 bases between.

Many counts were recorded for this clonotype. The chain combines TRBV20-1 with TRBJ2-3; D unresolved. V was shortened by 4 bases and J by 6 bases, with 8 bases between the two germline ends. CDR3 size: 11 residues. Germline lookup yields CDR1 DFQATT and CDR2 SNEGSKA (reference sequence). The CDR3, as DNA: TGCAGTGCTATCGACGGCGATACGCAGTATTTT. It translates to CSAIDGDTQYF.

The gene calls are TRBV18 and TRBJ1-1, with D uncertain. CDR1 and CDR2 (germline): KGHSH, LQKENI. With 2 bases removed from V and 1 base from J, the gap between germline ends came to 8 bases. This CDR3 spans 14 amino acids. The CDR3 sequence is CASSPRNANTEAFF. Written as DNA, the CDR3 is TGTGCCAGCTCACCAAGAAACGCGAACACTGAAGCTTTCTTT.

The J gene is TRBJ2-1, the V gene TRBV7-2; D perhaps matches TRBD2 (6 bases). The CDR3 sequence is 14 residues long. Germline V gene data show CDR1 as SGHTA and CDR2 as FQGNSA. Trimming left V 1 base short and J 8 bases short, with 12 bases between. The CDR3 nucleotides are TGTGCCAGCAGCTTAGACTGGGGGGTCGATGAGCAGTTCTTC. Translated, it gives CASSLDWGVDEQFF.

This clonotype was counted many times. This chain uses TRBV7-6 with TRBJ2-7; D might be TRBD1 or TRBD2, each matching 6 bases. Between the trimmed V and J ends, which lost 5 bases and 3 bases, there was a span of 17 bases. Germline loops: CDR1 SGHVS, CDR2 FNYEAQ. This CDR3 has 15 amino acids. CDR3 sequence (DNA): TGTGCCAGCAGCCCCCCGGGGGCCAGGGGCTACGAGCAGTACTTC. It codes for CASSPPGARGYEQYF.

The chain uses TRBV24-1 and TRBJ2-1, with 7 positions matching TRBD1. Trimming took 4 bases from V and 6 from J; bases not matched to a gene: 2. CDR1 and CDR2 from the germline V gene are KGHDR and SFDVKD. This CDR3 has 13 amino acids. This chain's CDR3 is CATSEWDSNEQFF. For the CDR3, the DNA is TGTGCCACCAGTGAATGGGACAGCAATGAGCAGTTCTTC.

The V call is TRBV9, the J call TRBJ2-7; a weak D match, TRBD2 (6 bases). Per germline, CDR1 SGDLS and CDR2 YYNGEE. Trimming took 3 bases from V and 6 from J, leaving 13 bases between them. This CDR3 region has 13 residues. CDR3 amino acids: CASSAGESIEQYF. The CDR3 DNA reads as TGTGCCAGCAGCGCGGGAGAGAGCATCGAGCAGTACTTC. The full variable domain, with the rest looked up from reference TRBV9 and TRBJ2-7, is DSGVTQTPKHLITATGQRVTLRCSPRSGDLSVYWYQQSLDQGLQFLIQYYNGEERAKGNILERFSAQQFPDLHSELNLSSLELGDSALYFCASSAGESIEQYFGPGTRLTVT.